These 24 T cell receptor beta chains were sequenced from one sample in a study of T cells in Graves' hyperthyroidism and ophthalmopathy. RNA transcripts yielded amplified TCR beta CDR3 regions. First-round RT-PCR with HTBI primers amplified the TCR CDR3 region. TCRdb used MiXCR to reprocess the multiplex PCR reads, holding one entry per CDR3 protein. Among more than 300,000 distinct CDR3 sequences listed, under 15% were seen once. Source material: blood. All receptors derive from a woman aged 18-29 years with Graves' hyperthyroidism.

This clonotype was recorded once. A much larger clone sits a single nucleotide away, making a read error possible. DNA of the CDR3: TGTGCCAGCAGCGATGACAGGGAGGTGCCCCTCCACTTT. Its protein product is CASSDDREVPLHF. The chain joins TRBV7-2 to TRBJ1-6; 7 bases agree with TRBD1. The CDR3 loop spans 13 amino acids. Germline assignment: CDR1 SGHTA and CDR2 FQGNSA. Germline trimming cut 5 bases from V and 13 bases from J; bases unmatched to any gene: 8.

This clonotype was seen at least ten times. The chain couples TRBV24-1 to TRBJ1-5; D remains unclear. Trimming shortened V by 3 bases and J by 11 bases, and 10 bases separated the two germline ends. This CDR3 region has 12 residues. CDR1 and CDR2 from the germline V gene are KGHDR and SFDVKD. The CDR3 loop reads CATSDPGDTQHF. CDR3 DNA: TGTGCCACCAGTGATCCGGGCGACACCCAGCATTTT.

For the CDR3, the DNA is TGCGCCAGCAGCCAACCGGGATTCCCGGGCTACACCTTC. It is translated as CASSQPGFPGYTF. The chain links TRBV4-1 to TRBJ1-2; D unresolved. Trimming left V 2 bases short and J 8 bases short, with 12 bases between. The CDR3 sequence is 13 residues long. Per germline, CDR1 MGHRA and CDR2 YSYEKL.

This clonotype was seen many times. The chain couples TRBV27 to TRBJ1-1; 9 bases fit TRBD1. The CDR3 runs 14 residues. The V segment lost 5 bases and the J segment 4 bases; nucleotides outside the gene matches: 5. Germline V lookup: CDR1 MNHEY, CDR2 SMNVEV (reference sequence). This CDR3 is CASSIDRGGTEAFF. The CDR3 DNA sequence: TGTGCCAGCAGTATCGACAGGGGGGGCACTGAAGCTTTCTTT.

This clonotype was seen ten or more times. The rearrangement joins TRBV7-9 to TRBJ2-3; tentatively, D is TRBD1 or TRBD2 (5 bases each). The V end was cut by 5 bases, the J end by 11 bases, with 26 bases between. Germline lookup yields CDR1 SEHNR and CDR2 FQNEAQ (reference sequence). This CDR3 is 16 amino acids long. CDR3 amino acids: CASSPRVGAGPPEQYF. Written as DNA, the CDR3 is TGTGCCAGCAGCCCCCGAGTTGGGGCGGGCCCCCCGGAGCAGTATTTT.

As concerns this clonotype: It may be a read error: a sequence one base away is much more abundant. Written as DNA, the CDR3 is TGTGCCGGCGCGGGTCTTGGCGAGCAGTACTTC. Translation: CAGAGLGEQYF. The chain employs TRBV28 and TRBJ2-7; D perhaps matches TRBD2 (5 bases). Trimming pared 11 bases from V and 6 bases from J, leaving 14 bases between. The CDR3 is 11 residues long. Germline assignment: CDR1 MDHEN and CDR2 SYDVKM.

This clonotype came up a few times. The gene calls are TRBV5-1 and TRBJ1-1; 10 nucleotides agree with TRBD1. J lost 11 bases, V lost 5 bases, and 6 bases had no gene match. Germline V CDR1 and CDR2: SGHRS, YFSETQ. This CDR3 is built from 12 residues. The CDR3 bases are TGCGCCAGCAGGCCGGGACAGGGGAGGGCTTTCTTT. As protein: CASRPGQGRAFF.

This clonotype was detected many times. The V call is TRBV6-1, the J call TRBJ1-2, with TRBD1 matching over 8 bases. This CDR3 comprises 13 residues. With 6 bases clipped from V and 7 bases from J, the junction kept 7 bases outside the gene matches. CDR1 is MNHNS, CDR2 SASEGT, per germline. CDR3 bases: TGTGCCAGCAGACCCCAGGGGGCGTTTGGCTACACCTTC. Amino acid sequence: CASRPQGAFGYTF.

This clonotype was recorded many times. The CDR3 bases are TGTGCCACCAGCGAGGACAGGGATCAGCCCCAGCATTTT. Its translation: CATSEDRDQPQHF. V usage is TRBV15 and J usage is TRBJ1-5, with 8 positions matching TRBD1. This CDR3 region has 13 residues. Per the germline V gene, CDR1 is LNHNV and CDR2 is YYDKDF (reference sequence). V was pared by 5 bases and J by 5 bases, with 2 bases of the junction left unmatched.

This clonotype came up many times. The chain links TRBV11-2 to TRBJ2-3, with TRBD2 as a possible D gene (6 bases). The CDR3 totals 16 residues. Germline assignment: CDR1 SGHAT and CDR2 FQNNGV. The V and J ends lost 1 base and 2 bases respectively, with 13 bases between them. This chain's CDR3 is CASSLVGGGITDTQYF. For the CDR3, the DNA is TGTGCCAGCAGCTTAGTCGGAGGAGGGATCACAGATACGCAGTATTTT. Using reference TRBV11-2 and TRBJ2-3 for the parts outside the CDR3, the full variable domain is EAGVAQSPRYKIIEKRQSVAFWCNPISGHATLYWYQQILGQGPKLLIQFQNNGVVDDSQLPKDRFSAERLKGVDSTLKIQPAKLEDSAVYLCASSLVGGGITDTQYFGPGTRLTVL.

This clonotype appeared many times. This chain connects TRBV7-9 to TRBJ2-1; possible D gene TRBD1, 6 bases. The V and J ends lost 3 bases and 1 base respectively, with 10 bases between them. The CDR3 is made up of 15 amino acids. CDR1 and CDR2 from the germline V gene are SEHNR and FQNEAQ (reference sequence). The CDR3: CASSFLQGSYNEQFF. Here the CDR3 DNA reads TGTGCCAGCAGCTTCTTACAGGGATCCTACAATGAGCAGTTCTTC.

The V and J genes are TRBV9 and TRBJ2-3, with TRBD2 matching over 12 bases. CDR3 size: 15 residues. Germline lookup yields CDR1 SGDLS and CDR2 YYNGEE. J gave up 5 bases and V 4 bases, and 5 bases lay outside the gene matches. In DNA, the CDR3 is TGTGCCAGCAGCCCAGAGACTAGCGGGAGAGATACGCAGTATTTT. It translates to CASSPETSGRDTQYF.

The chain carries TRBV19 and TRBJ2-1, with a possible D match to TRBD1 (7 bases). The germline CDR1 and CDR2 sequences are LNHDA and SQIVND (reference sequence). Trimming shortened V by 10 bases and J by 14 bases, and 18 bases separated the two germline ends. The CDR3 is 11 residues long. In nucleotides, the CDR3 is TGTGCCACTGTCCGCGGGACAGAAAAGTTCTTC. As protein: CATVRGTEKFF. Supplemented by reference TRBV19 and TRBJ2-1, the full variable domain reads DGGITQSPKYLFRKEGQNVTLSCEQNLNHDAMYWYRQDPGQGLRLIYYSQIVNDFQKGDIAEGYSVSREKKESFPLTVTSAQKNPTAFYLCATVRGTEKFFGPGTRLTVL.

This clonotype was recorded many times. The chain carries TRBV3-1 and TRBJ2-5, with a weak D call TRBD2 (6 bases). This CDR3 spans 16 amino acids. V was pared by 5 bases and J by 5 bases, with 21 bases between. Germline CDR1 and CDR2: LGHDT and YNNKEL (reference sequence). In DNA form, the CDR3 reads TGTGCCAGCAGCACTACTGGTTCCTGGGCGGGGGAGACCCAGTACTTC. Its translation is CASSTTGSWAGETQYF.

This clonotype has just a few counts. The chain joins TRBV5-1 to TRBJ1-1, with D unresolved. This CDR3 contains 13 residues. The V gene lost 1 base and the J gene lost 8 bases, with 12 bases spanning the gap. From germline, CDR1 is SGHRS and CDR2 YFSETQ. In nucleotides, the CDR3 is TGCGCCAGCAGCTTGATACAGTCGGGAGAAGCTTTCTTT. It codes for CASSLIQSGEAFF.

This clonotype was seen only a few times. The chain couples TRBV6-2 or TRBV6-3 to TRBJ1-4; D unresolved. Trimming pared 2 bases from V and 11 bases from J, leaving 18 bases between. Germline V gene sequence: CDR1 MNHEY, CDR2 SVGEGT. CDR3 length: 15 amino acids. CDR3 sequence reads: CASSYKSDGSKKLFF. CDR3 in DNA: TGTGCCAGCAGTTACAAAAGTGACGGCTCAAAGAAACTGTTTTTT.

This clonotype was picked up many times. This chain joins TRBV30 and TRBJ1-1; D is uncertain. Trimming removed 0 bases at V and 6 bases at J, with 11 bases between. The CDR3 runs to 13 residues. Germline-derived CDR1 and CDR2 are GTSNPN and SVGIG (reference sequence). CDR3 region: CAWSVETIPEAFF. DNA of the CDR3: TGTGCCTGGAGTGTAGAGACAATCCCTGAAGCTTTCTTT. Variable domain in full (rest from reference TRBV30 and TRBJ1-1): SQTIHQWPATLVQPVGSPLSLECTVEGTSNPNLYWYRQAAGRGLQLLFYSVGIGQISSEVPQNLSASRPQDRQFILSSKKLLLSDSGFYLCAWSVETIPEAFFGQGTRLTVV.

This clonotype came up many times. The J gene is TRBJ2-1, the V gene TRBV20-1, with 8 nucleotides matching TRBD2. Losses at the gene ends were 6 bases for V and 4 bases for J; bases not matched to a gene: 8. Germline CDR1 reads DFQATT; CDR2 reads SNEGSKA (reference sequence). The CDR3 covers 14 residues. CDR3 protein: CSAIHSGVYNEQFF. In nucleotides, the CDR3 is TGCAGTGCAATACATAGCGGGGTTTACAATGAGCAGTTCTTC.

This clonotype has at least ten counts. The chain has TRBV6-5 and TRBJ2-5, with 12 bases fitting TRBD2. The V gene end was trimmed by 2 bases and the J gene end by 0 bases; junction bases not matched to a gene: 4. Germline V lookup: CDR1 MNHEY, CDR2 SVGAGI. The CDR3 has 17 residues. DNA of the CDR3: TGTGCCAGCAGTTACGGAAGACTAGCGGGGGACCAAGAGACCCAGTACTTC. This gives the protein CASSYGRLAGDQETQYF.

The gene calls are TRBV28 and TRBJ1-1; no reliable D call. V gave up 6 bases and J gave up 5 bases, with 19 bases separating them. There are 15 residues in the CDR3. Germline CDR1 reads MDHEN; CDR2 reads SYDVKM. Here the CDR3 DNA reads TGTGCCAGCAGGCCGCCGCTTCCTATCAGAACTGAAGCTTTCTTT. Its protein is CASRPPLPIRTEAFF.

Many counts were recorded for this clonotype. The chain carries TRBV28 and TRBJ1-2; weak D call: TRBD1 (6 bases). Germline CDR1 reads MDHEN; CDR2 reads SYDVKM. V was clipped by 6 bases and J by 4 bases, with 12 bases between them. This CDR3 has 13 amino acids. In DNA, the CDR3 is TGTGCCAGCAGCCTTGGACAGATCTATGGCTACACCTTC. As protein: CASSLGQIYGYTF.

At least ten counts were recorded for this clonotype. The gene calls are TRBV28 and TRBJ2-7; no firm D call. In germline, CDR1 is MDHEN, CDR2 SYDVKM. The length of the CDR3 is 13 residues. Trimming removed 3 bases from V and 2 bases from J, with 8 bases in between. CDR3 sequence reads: CASSFPPAYEQYF. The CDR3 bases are TGTGCCAGCAGTTTCCCCCCCGCCTACGAGCAGTACTTC.

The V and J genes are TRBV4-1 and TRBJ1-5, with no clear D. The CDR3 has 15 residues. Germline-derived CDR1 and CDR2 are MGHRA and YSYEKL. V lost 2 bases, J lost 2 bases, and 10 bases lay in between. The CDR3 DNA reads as TGCGCCAGCAGCCAACCCCGCCAGGGCAATCAGCCCCAGCATTTT. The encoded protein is CASSQPRQGNQPQHF.

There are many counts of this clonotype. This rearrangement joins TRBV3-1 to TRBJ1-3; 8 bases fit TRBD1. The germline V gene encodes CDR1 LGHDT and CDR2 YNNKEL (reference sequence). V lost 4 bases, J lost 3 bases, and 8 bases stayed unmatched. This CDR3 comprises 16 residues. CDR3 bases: TGTGCCAGCAGCCCGCCGACAGGGGAAGTTGGAAACACCATATATTTT. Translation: CASSPPTGEVGNTIYF.